This TCR beta chain comes out of a study of identical twins. General study results and limits: An excess of low generation probability was shown by twin-shared out-of-frame alpha sequences. For cord blood, abundant beta clonotypes had fewer insertions, unlike memory repertoires, which showed none. Model-predicted out-of-frame TCR alpha sharing fell below observed values in monozygotic twins.

TCRdb reprocessed the 5' RACE reads with MiXCR, giving one entry per CDR3 protein. The profile shows about 240,000 distinct CDR3 sequences, about 10% of them singletons. All donors were healthy Caucasians. This clonotype was observed many times. Its antigen is as yet unknown. The V and J ends lost 4 bases and 0 bases respectively, with 16 bases between them. CDR3 size: 16 residues. Germline values: CDR1 SGHNT, CDR2 YYREEE (reference sequence). The V and J genes are TRBV5-4 and TRBJ1-1, with TRBD1 as a possible D gene (5 bases). This receptor was obtained from a man aged 45-65 years in good health. Sequencing was carried out using memory T cells sorted from blood. CDR3 protein: CASSVGGVGLNTEAFF. The CDR3 bases are TGTGCCAGCAGCGTGGGGGGAGTGGGCTTGAACACTGAAGCTTTCTTT.